One and the same sample provided the 18 T cell receptor beta chains below, sequenced in a study of blood T cells in healthy people across ages (dated by TCRdb to the mid-2010s). The receptor library was made with 5' RACE. Sequenced on an Illumina HiSeq 2500. A second PCR of roughly 7 to 11 cycles was performed with a sample-barcoded 5' primer and a J-beta primer mix. Starting from the raw public reads, TCRdb applied fastp trimming at Q25, assembled clones with MiXCR and retained in-frame beta chains. Identical CDR3 protein sequences are pooled into one entry, listed with their most common genes and DNA. The sample has about 1 million distinct CDR3 sequences on record, 40% to 45% of them singletons. The ten biggest clones cover about 19% of the sample. The material sequenced was blood. The receptors were gathered from a woman in her fifties or sixties in good health.

J is TRBJ2-4 and V is TRBV28; D unclear. Trimming removed 2 bases at V and 1 base at J, with 9 bases between. The CDR3 covers 15 residues. Germline CDR1 reads MDHEN; CDR2 reads SYDVKM. The CDR3 reads CASSLAGAAKNIQYF. CDR3 sequence (DNA): TGTGCCAGCAGTTTAGCTGGTGCGGCCAAAAACATTCAGTACTTC.

This clonotype was detected a few times. This chain links TRBV6-5 with TRBJ2-1; no clear D gene. This CDR3 has 15 amino acids. Between the trimmed V and J ends, which lost 0 bases and 5 bases, there was a span of 11 bases. Germline V gene lookup returns CDR1 MNHEY and CDR2 SVGAGI. CDR3 sequence: CASSYSPISHNEQFF. CDR3 DNA sequence: TGTGCCAGCAGTTACTCCCCTATCAGTCACAATGAGCAGTTCTTC.

The chain combines TRBV20-1 with TRBJ2-3; D is perhaps TRBD2 (6 bases). Germline loops: CDR1 DFQATT, CDR2 SNEGSKA (reference sequence). V shed 3 bases and J shed 1 base, with 8 bases lying between them. This CDR3 contains 13 residues. As DNA, the CDR3 is TGCAGTGCTAGCGGGAGCCGCACAGATACGCAGTATTTT. Protein sequence: CSASGSRTDTQYF.

This clonotype was seen ten or more times. The V gene is TRBV29-1, the J gene TRBJ2-7; D is ambiguous. This CDR3 is 11 amino acids long. Looked up from germline, CDR1 is SQVTM and CDR2 is ANQGSEA. The V end lost 6 bases, the J end lost 6 bases, and 12 bases lay between the germline ends. The CDR3 loop reads CSVGWAAEQYF. The CDR3 DNA sequence: TGCAGCGTAGGATGGGCGGCCGAGCAGTACTTC.

This chain links TRBV29-1 with TRBJ2-7; D is perhaps TRBD2 (5 bases). In germline, CDR1 is SQVTM, CDR2 ANQGSEA. With 1 base removed from V and 4 bases from J, the gap between germline ends came to 11 bases. CDR3 length: 13 amino acids. CDR3 protein: CSVEGGDIYEQYF. Written as DNA, the CDR3 is TGCAGCGTTGAAGGGGGAGACATTTACGAGCAGTACTTC.

The chain recombines TRBV29-1 with TRBJ2-3; D gene uncertain. The CDR3 contains 12 residues. Germline CDR1 is SQVTM and CDR2 is ANQGSEA. V gave up 1 base and J gave up 4 bases, with 6 bases separating them. Written as DNA, the CDR3 is TGCAGCGTTGAAGCCGCGTCAGATACGCAGTATTTT. It is translated as CSVEAASDTQYF.

This clonotype came up a few times. This chain connects TRBV2 to TRBJ2-5; D is undetermined. The CDR3 has 13 residues. Germline lookup yields CDR1 SNHLY and CDR2 FYNNEI. Trimming took off 11 bases at V and 2 bases at J, with 15 bases between the two ends. In DNA, the CDR3 is TGTGCCTTCGATAGCCATGGTCAAGAGACCCAGTACTTC. Amino acids: CAFDSHGQETQYF. The entire variable domain, with the rest obtained from reference TRBV2 and TRBJ2-5, is as follows: EPEVTQTPSHQVTQMGQEVILRCVPISNHLYFYWYRQILGQKVEFLVSFYNNEISEKSEIFDDQFSVERPDGSNFTLKIRSTKLEDSAMYFCAFDSHGQETQYFGPGTRLLVL.

Details on this clonotype: This is likely a read error, given that the CDR3 carries no conserved phenylalanine or tryptophan at its end. The genes are TRBV14 and TRBJ2-1, with TRBD2 as a possible D gene (6 bases). The DNA end lines up better with TRBJ2-7; the J call may be wrong. Per germline, CDR1 SGHDN and CDR2 FVKESK. The CDR3 extends over 19 amino acids. This CDR3 reads CASSPIADGLTSSYNEQYL. CDR3 coding DNA: TGTGCCAGCAGCCCTATAGCGGATGGACTAACGAGCTCCTACAATGAGCAGTACTTA.

This clonotype has more than one count but fewer than ten. The chain couples TRBV10-3 to TRBJ2-3; D not resolved. CDR3 length: 13 residues. V lost 3 bases and J lost 6, with 10 bases in between. Germline loops: CDR1 ENHRY, CDR2 SYGVKD. Written as DNA, the CDR3 is TGTGCCATCAGTGAAGAGGATTCCGATACGCAGTATTTT. Its protein is CAISEEDSDTQYF.

This clonotype occurred once. The chain uses TRBV29-1 and TRBJ1-2, with 7 bases fitting TRBD1. The V gene end was trimmed by 6 bases and the J gene end by 6 bases; junction bases not matched to a gene: 4. The CDR3 runs to 11 residues. From germline, CDR1 is SQVTM and CDR2 ANQGSEA. DNA for the CDR3: TGCAGCGTACGGACAGGCCATGGCTACACCTTC. Its translation: CSVRTGHGYTF.

The V gene is TRBV11-3, the J gene TRBJ2-3; 8 positions agree with TRBD2. The CDR3 contains 15 residues. J lost 0 bases, V lost 6 bases, and 5 bases had no gene match. Germline assignment: CDR1 SGHNT and CDR2 YENEEA. CDR3 sequence reads: CASSRLARSTDTQYF. The CDR3 region has the DNA TGTGCCAGCAGTCGACTAGCGAGAAGCACAGATACGCAGTATTTT.

This clonotype was counted between two and nine times. V and J are TRBV2 and TRBJ2-5; 14 nucleotides agree with TRBD2. The J segment lost 3 bases and the V segment lost 5 bases, leaving 5 bases of the junction unmatched. Germline CDR1 and CDR2: SNHLY and FYNNEI. This CDR3 comprises 16 residues. For the CDR3, the DNA is TGTGCCAGCAGTCTACCGGGACTAGCGGGAGAAGAGACCCAGTACTTC. Encoded protein: CASSLPGLAGEETQYF.

This clonotype came up a few times. The chain carries TRBV6-4 and TRBJ2-3; no clear D gene. CDR3 length: 12 amino acids. The V and J ends lost 2 bases and 3 bases respectively, with 3 bases between them. Germline lookup yields CDR1 MRHNA and CDR2 SNTAGT. In DNA form, the CDR3 reads TGTGCCAGCAGTGACCAAACAGATACGCAGTATTTT. It yields the protein CASSDQTDTQYF.

This clonotype was detected only a few times. The CDR3 sequence is CASSVGTEQGETQYF. CDR3 in DNA: TGTGCCAGCAGCGTAGGGACGGAGCAAGGAGAGACCCAGTACTTC. The chain is built from TRBV9 and TRBJ2-5; D is unresolved. CDR3 size: 15 residues. The germline V gene has CDR1 SGDLS and CDR2 YYNGEE. V was trimmed by 0 bases and J by 4 bases, leaving 13 bases between them.

The rearrangement uses TRBV20-1 and TRBJ2-1, with D tentatively TRBD1 (6 bases). The CDR3 runs to 16 residues. V gave up 4 bases and J gave up 0 bases, with 16 bases separating them. Germline V gene data show CDR1 as DFQATT and CDR2 as SNEGSKA (reference sequence). CDR3 in amino acids: CSATDRLRGSYNEQFF. For the CDR3, the DNA is TGCAGTGCTACCGACAGGTTGCGCGGCTCCTACAATGAGCAGTTCTTC.

This clonotype was detected many times. V is TRBV10-3 and J is TRBJ2-6; TRBD1 is a possible D gene (5 bases). V lost 8 bases, J lost 4 bases, and 9 bases lay in between. The CDR3 sequence is 13 residues long. Per the germline V gene, CDR1 is ENHRY and CDR2 is SYGVKD. CDR3 DNA: TGTGCCATCCAGGGTTTCGGGGCCAACGTCCTGACTTTC. Residues: CAIQGFGANVLTF.

Worth noting for this clonotype: An end of the junction differs from the germline gene, which may be a read error. The chain is built from TRBV7-9 and TRBJ2-5, with 7 bases fitting TRBD2. This CDR3 spans 17 amino acids. Germline loops: CDR1 SEHNR, CDR2 FQNEAQ (reference sequence). This chain's CDR3 is CACSRRGGGVEVETQYF. CDR3 nucleotides: TGTGCCTGCAGCCGCCGTGGGGGAGGGGTTGAGGTAGAGACCCAGTACTTC.

V gene TRBV15 combines with J gene TRBJ2-7, with 10 bases matching TRBD1. The V segment lost 3 bases and the J segment 1 base; nucleotides outside the gene matches: 6. Germline CDR1 and CDR2: LNHNV and YYDKDF (reference sequence). The CDR3 consists of 16 residues. CDR3 nucleotides: TGTGCCACCAGCAGGACCCCGGGACAGGGGTCCTACGAGCAGTACTTC. Its translation is CATSRTPGQGSYEQYF.